The clone carrying this T cell receptor (beta chain) has a count of ten or more. What it binds is unknown. Researchers used 5'RACE with constant-segment primers to make TCR alpha and TCR beta cDNA libraries that carry sample barcodes and UMIs. One entry per CDR3 protein results from TCRdb running MiXCR on the 5' RACE reads. The sample has hundreds of thousands of distinct CDR3 sequences; approximately 16% are singletons. The data were taken from a study of T-cell memory formation after mild COVID-19. General study results and limits: Clonal second-wave expansions that peaked on day 37 had unconfirmed SARS-CoV-2 specificity.

CDR3 length: 15 residues. The V end lost 3 bases, the J end lost 5 bases, and 13 bases lay between the germline ends. Germline-derived CDR1 and CDR2 are MGHDK and SYGVNS. This TCR derives from a man younger than 35 who had mild COVID-19 (a few samples of this study predate the infection). Cell type and time point are not known. V and J are TRBV25-1 and TRBJ2-2, with a possible D match to TRBD2 (5 bases). Source material: PBMCs or a T cell subset sorted from them (not recorded which). CDR3 sequence: CASSDGVGGTGELFF. CDR3 DNA sequence: TGTGCCAGCAGTGATGGAGTAGGAGGTACCGGGGAGCTGTTTTTT. The full variable domain, rest sourced from reference TRBV25-1 and TRBJ2-2, is EADIYQTPRYLVIGTGKKITLECSQTMGHDKMYWYQQDPGMELHLIHYSYGVNSTEKGDLSSESTVSRIRTEHFPLTLESARPSHTSQYLCASSDGVGGTGELFFGEGSRLTVL.